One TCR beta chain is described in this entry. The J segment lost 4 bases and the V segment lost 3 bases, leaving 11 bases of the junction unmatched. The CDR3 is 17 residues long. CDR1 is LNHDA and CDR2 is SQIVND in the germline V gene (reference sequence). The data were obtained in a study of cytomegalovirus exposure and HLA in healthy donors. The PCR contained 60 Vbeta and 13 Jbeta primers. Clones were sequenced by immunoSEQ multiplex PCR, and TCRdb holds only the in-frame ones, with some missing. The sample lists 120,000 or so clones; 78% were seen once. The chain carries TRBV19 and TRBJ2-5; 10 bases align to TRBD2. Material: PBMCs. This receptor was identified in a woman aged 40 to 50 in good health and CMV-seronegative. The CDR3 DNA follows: TGTGCCAGTAGTATGACGCGGGCTAGCGGGAGTGGAGAGACCCAGTACTTC. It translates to CASSMTRASGSGETQYF.